A single sample gave rise to the 27 T cell receptor beta chains below, sequenced in a study of T cells after yellow fever vaccination (dated by TCRdb to the late 2010s). Libraries were constructed by 5' RACE. Data came from an Illumina HiSeq 2500. TCRdb cleaned the public reads at Q25 with fastp, built clones with MiXCR and kept in-frame beta chains. A single entry per CDR3 protein holds the most common genes and DNA from its merged rows. This sample gives about 230,000 distinct CDR3 sequences in total; 6% to 8% of them show up just once. The ten top clones hold roughly 1% of the sample. The treatment or condition label of this sample denotes: live attenuated yellow fever vaccine strain. The starting material was CD4+ T cells sorted from PBMCs, obtained on the day of the yellow fever booster vaccination. These receptors all stem from a man aged 30 to 39 who received the YFV17D yellow fever vaccine.

The chain uses TRBV12-3 or TRBV12-4 and TRBJ2-2; TRBD2 matches 9 bases. V lost 7 bases, J lost 2 bases, and 5 bases stayed unmatched. The CDR3 length is 15 residues. DNA for the CDR3: TGTGCCAGCACCCCGACTAGCGGTAACACCGGGGAGCTGTTTTTT. Translation gives CASTPTSGNTGELFF.

The chain has TRBV7-2 and TRBJ2-7; 8 nucleotides line up with TRBD2. After removal of 6 bases from V and 4 bases from J, the junction contained 8 bases not matched to a gene. This CDR3 region has 14 residues. Germline loops: CDR1 SGHTA, CDR2 FQGNSA. DNA of the CDR3: TGTGCCAGCAGTCAGAGCGGGAGTCTGTACGAGCAGTACTTC. Translation gives CASSQSGSLYEQYF. The whole variable domain, remainder taken from reference TRBV7-2 and TRBJ2-7, is GAGVSQSPSNKVTEKGKDVELRCDPISGHTALYWYRQSLGQGLEFLIYFQGNSAPDKSGLPSDRFSAERTGGSVSTLTIQRTQQEDSAVYLCASSQSGSLYEQYFGPGTRLTVT.

This clonotype was counted ten times or more. The chain has TRBV5-1 and TRBJ1-1; D gene uncertain. CDR1 and CDR2 from the germline V gene are SGHRS and YFSETQ. Trimming pared 2 bases from V and 11 bases from J, leaving 16 bases between. The CDR3 spans 13 residues. This CDR3 reads CASSLSDKAHAFF. CDR3 DNA sequence: TGCGCCAGCAGCTTAAGCGACAAGGCTCACGCTTTCTTT. The whole variable domain, filled in from reference TRBV5-1 and TRBJ1-1, reads KAGVTQTPRYLIKTRGQQVTLSCSPISGHRSVSWYQQTPGQGLQFLFEYFSETQRNKGNFPGRFSGRQFSNSRSEMNVSTLELGDSALYLCASSLSDKAHAFFGQGTRLTVV.

This clonotype has only a few counts. The chain recombines TRBV27 with TRBJ2-1; 7 bases are shared with TRBD1. The J segment lost 1 base and the V segment lost 10 bases, leaving 10 bases of the junction unmatched. This CDR3 comprises 15 residues. The V gene's germline CDR1 is MNHEY and CDR2 SMNVEV (reference sequence). Here the CDR3 DNA reads TGTGCCACCGCGACAGGGCCGCCGTCCTACAATGAGCAGTTCTTC. As protein: CATATGPPSYNEQFF.

There are many counts of this clonotype. The chain couples TRBV10-3 to TRBJ2-5; D unclear. The CDR3 covers 12 residues. V lost 2 bases and J lost 2, with 3 bases in between. Germline V lookup: CDR1 ENHRY, CDR2 SYGVKD. The CDR3 spells CAISERQETQYF. As DNA, the CDR3 is TGTGCCATCAGTGAGAGGCAAGAGACCCAGTACTTC.

This clonotype occurred many times. This chain links TRBV12-3 or TRBV12-4 with TRBJ1-4; 9 nucleotides match TRBD1. CDR3 length: 14 residues. V lost 3 bases and J lost 8; bases outside the gene matches: 4. CDR3 amino acids: CASSFGTGLEKLFF. CDR3 coding DNA: TGTGCCAGCAGTTTTGGGACAGGGTTGGAAAAACTGTTTTTT.

This clonotype turned up a few times. The chain is built from TRBV20-1 and TRBJ1-2, with 9 bases identical to TRBD1. CDR1 and CDR2 from the germline V gene are DFQATT and SNEGSKA (reference sequence). The trim removed 6 bases at V and 6 bases at J, leaving 8 bases unmatched. This CDR3 comprises 13 residues. The CDR3, as DNA: TGCAGTGCGAAGGTTGGGACAGGGCATGGCTACACCTTC. It encodes CSAKVGTGHGYTF.

There are a few counts of this clonotype. V gene TRBV7-8 combines with J gene TRBJ1-1; 8 bases fit TRBD1. V lost 1 base and J lost 11; bases outside the gene matches: 6. CDR3 length: 13 amino acids. The germline V gene encodes CDR1 SGHVS and CDR2 FQNEAQ. The CDR3 DNA reads TGTGCCAGCAGCTTAGGAACCGGGACAGGCGCTTTCTTT. It is translated as CASSLGTGTGAFF.

This clonotype occurred many times. The chain uses TRBV2 and TRBJ1-1; D is perhaps TRBD1 (5 bases). Germline values: CDR1 SNHLY, CDR2 FYNNEI. The CDR3 loop spans 13 amino acids. Between the trimmed V and J ends, which lost 7 bases and 2 bases, there was a span of 11 bases. For the CDR3, the DNA is TGTGCCAGCAACGTCCGGGACAACACTGAAGCTTTCTTT. Translated, it gives CASNVRDNTEAFF. The full variable domain, rest sourced from reference TRBV2 and TRBJ1-1, is EPEVTQTPSHQVTQMGQEVILRCVPISNHLYFYWYRQILGQKVEFLVSFYNNEISEKSEIFDDQFSVERPDGSNFTLKIRSTKLEDSAMYFCASNVRDNTEAFFGQGTRLTVV.

The chain recombines TRBV6-5 with TRBJ2-2; D unclear. The V gene's germline CDR1 is MNHEY and CDR2 SVGAGI. V dropped 6 bases and J dropped 5 bases, with 7 bases sitting between them. The CDR3 sequence is 12 residues long. CDR3 bases: TGTGCCAGCAGCTCAATAACCGGGGAGCTGTTTTTT. Amino acid sequence: CASSSITGELFF.

The rearrangement joins TRBV7-6 to TRBJ2-1; the match to TRBD2 covers 8 bases. CDR3 length equals 15 residues. Germline CDR1 reads SGHVS; CDR2 reads FNYEAQ. V lost 5 bases, J lost 4 bases, and 7 bases stayed unmatched. CDR3 sequence reads: CASSTSGGPYNEQFF. The CDR3 bases are TGTGCCAGCAGCACAAGCGGGGGACCTTACAATGAGCAGTTCTTC.

This clonotype has ten or more counts. The chain couples TRBV20-1 to TRBJ2-1; 10 positions agree with TRBD1. The CDR3 loop spans 15 amino acids. J was trimmed by 8 bases and V by 6 bases; bases with no gene match: 13. Germline CDR1 is DFQATT and CDR2 is SNEGSKA (reference sequence). CDR3: CSATGTGVGKDEQFF. CDR3 DNA sequence: TGCAGTGCCACCGGGACAGGGGTAGGAAAGGATGAGCAGTTCTTC.

The J gene is TRBJ2-3, the V gene TRBV6-2 or TRBV6-3; D unresolved. The CDR3 covers 13 residues. Per the germline V gene, CDR1 is MNHEY and CDR2 is SVGEGT. V lost 2 bases, J lost 4 bases, and 7 bases lay in between. The CDR3 DNA sequence: TGTGCCAGCAGTTACCGGATGGCAGATACGCAGTATTTT. Translation gives CASSYRMADTQYF.

This clonotype was found a few times. V and J are TRBV18 and TRBJ2-1; D ambiguous. The germline CDR1 and CDR2 sequences are KGHSH and LQKENI. The CDR3 length is 15 residues. Trimming left V 6 bases short and J 6 bases short, with 18 bases between. The CDR3 DNA follows: TGTGCCAGCTCCCCAGGTATTGGTTCAAGCAATGAGCAGTTCTTC. It translates to CASSPGIGSSNEQFF.

V and J are TRBV6-2 or TRBV6-3 and TRBJ2-4; 7 bases agree with TRBD1. This CDR3 contains 15 residues. The V segment lost 6 bases and the J segment 5 bases; nucleotides outside the gene matches: 10. The V gene's germline CDR1 is MNHEY and CDR2 SVGEGT. This CDR3 reads CASSPPTGRENIQYF. CDR3 in DNA: TGTGCCAGCAGCCCCCCGACAGGGCGGGAAAACATTCAGTACTTC.

V is TRBV20-1 and J is TRBJ2-6; 7 positions match TRBD2. The CDR3 runs to 15 residues. V lost 1 base and J lost 4; bases outside the gene matches: 4. Germline lookup yields CDR1 DFQATT and CDR2 SNEGSKA (reference sequence). The CDR3 reads CSARAGGPGANVLTF. The CDR3, as DNA: TGCAGTGCTAGAGCGGGAGGACCCGGGGCCAACGTCCTGACTTTC.

The rearrangement links TRBV20-1 to TRBJ2-5; 8 bases match TRBD2. This CDR3 has 17 amino acids. Unmatched junction bases numbered 18, after V lost 5 bases and J lost 4 bases. CDR1 DFQATT and CDR2 SNEGSKA come from the germline V gene (reference sequence). The CDR3 here is CSASTYAGTRSLETQYF. CDR3 nucleotides: TGCAGTGCTTCTACCTACGCCGGGACTAGAAGCTTAGAGACCCAGTACTTC.

This clonotype appeared many times. This chain links TRBV5-1 with TRBJ2-7, with 14 positions matching TRBD2. The CDR3 covers 16 residues. Losses at the gene ends were 6 bases for V and 5 bases for J; bases not matched to a gene: 10. CDR1 SGHRS and CDR2 YFSETQ come from the germline V gene. The CDR3 bases are TGCGCCAGCACCAGCGGGACTAGCGGGAGAGTACACGAGCAGTACTTC. Translating it yields CASTSGTSGRVHEQYF.

V is TRBV28 and J is TRBJ2-2; D not certain. CDR3 length: 14 residues. In germline, CDR1 is MDHEN, CDR2 SYDVKM. V lost 1 base and J 6 bases, leaving 9 bases between the germline ends. For the CDR3, the DNA is TGTGCCAGCAGTTTATCGAGGAAGTCCGGGGAGCTGTTTTTT. Protein: CASSLSRKSGELFF.

This clonotype was found a few times. J is TRBJ1-3 and V is TRBV12-3 or TRBV12-4; 7 bases agree with TRBD1. The CDR3 spans 13 residues. The J segment lost 2 bases and the V segment lost 5 bases, leaving 0 bases of the junction unmatched. The CDR3 DNA is TGTGCCAGCAGTACAGGGGCTGGAAACACCATATATTTT. It codes for CASSTGAGNTIYF.

This chain uses TRBV7-2 with TRBJ2-7; D assignment may be TRBD1 or TRBD2 (6 bases each). Germline lookup yields CDR1 SGHTA and CDR2 FQGNSA. This CDR3 contains 16 residues. With 1 base removed from V and 7 bases from J, the gap between germline ends came to 20 bases. CDR3: CASSLGGVVTGREQYF. The CDR3 DNA follows: TGTGCCAGCAGCTTAGGGGGGGTGGTAACAGGGCGTGAGCAGTACTTC.

This clonotype has ten or more counts. V gene TRBV7-2 combines with J gene TRBJ1-5; TRBD1 matches 9 bases. J was trimmed by 3 bases and V by 3 bases; bases with no gene match: 3. The germline CDR1 and CDR2 sequences are SGHTA and FQGNSA. This CDR3 contains 15 residues. The CDR3 region is CASSFGTGINQPQHF. The CDR3 DNA reads as TGTGCCAGCAGCTTCGGGACAGGGATCAATCAGCCCCAGCATTTT.

The rearrangement uses TRBV6-1 and TRBJ1-1; 10 nucleotides agree with TRBD1. In germline, CDR1 is MNHNS, CDR2 SASEGT. The CDR3 is made up of 13 amino acids. The V gene end was trimmed by 6 bases and the J gene end by 6 bases; junction bases not matched to a gene: 4. The CDR3 nucleotides are TGTGCCAGCAGATCGGACAGGGGGGCTGAAGCTTTCTTT. This encodes CASRSDRGAEAFF.

This clonotype has ten or more counts. CDR3 coding DNA: TGTGCCAGCAGAAGGACCTACGAGCAGTACTTC. Protein sequence: CASRRTYEQYF. V gene TRBV6-6 combines with J gene TRBJ2-7; D remains ambiguous. This CDR3 spans 11 amino acids. The V gene lost 6 bases and the J gene lost 2 bases, with 5 bases spanning the gap. Germline values: CDR1 MNHNY, CDR2 SVGAGI (reference sequence).

This clonotype was seen more than once but under ten times. This chain uses TRBV6-2 or TRBV6-3 with TRBJ2-5; D is perhaps TRBD1 (6 bases). The CDR3 is 12 amino acids. Germline assignment: CDR1 MNHEY and CDR2 SVGEGT. Trimming shortened V by 10 bases and J by 5 bases, and 14 bases separated the two germline ends. Here the CDR3 reads CATNREGETQYF. CDR3 DNA: TGTGCCACCAACAGGGAAGGGGAGACCCAGTACTTC.

This clonotype was counted ten times or more. This rearrangement joins TRBV20-1 to TRBJ2-5; D unresolved. CDR1 is DFQATT, CDR2 SNEGSKA, per germline (reference sequence). The ends were cut back, 3 bases at V and 1 base at J, with 6 bases in the middle. This CDR3 spans 12 amino acids. CDR3 region: CSARPLQETQYF. Here the CDR3 DNA reads TGCAGTGCTAGGCCACTCCAAGAGACCCAGTACTTC.

CDR3: CSASSLRELLHEQFF. In nucleotides, the CDR3 is TGCAGTGCTAGCTCCCTGCGGGAGTTGTTGCATGAGCAGTTCTTC. The chain joins TRBV20-1 to TRBJ2-1; 7 bases are shared with TRBD2. The ends lost 3 bases at V and 8 bases at J; junction bases unmatched: 13. The germline V gene has CDR1 DFQATT and CDR2 SNEGSKA (reference sequence). The CDR3 extends over 15 amino acids.